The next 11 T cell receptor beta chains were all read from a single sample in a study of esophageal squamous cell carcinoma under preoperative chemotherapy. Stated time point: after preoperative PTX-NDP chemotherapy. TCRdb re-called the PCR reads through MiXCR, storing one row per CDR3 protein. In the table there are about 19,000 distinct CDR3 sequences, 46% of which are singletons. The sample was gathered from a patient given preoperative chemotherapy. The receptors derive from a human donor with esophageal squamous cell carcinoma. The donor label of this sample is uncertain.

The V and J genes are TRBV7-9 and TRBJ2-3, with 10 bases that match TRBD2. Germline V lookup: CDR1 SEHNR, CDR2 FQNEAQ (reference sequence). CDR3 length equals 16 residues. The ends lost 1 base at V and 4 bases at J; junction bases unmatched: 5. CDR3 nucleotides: TGTGCCAGCAGCTTAGGTATTCTAGCGGGAGCAGATACGCAGTATTTT. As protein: CASSLGILAGADTQYF.

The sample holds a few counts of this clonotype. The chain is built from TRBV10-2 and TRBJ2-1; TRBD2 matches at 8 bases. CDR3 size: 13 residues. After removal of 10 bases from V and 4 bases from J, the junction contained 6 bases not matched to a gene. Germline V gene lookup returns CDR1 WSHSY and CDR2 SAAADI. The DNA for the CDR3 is TGCGCCACTTTAGCGGGGCAGTACAATGAGCAGTTCTTC. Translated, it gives CATLAGQYNEQFF.

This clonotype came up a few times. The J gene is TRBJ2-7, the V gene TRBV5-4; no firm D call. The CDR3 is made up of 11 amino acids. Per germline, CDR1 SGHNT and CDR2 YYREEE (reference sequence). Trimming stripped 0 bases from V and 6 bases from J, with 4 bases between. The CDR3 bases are TGTGCCAGCAGCTTGGGTCGCGAGCAGTACTTC. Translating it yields CASSLGREQYF.

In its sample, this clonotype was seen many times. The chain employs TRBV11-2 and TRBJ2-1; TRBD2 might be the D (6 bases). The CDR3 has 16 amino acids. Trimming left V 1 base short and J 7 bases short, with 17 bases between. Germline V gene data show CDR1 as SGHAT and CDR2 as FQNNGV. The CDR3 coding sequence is TGTGCCAGCAGCTTAGGTGTTAGCGGAGAAGGGAATGAGCAGTTCTTC. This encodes CASSLGVSGEGNEQFF.

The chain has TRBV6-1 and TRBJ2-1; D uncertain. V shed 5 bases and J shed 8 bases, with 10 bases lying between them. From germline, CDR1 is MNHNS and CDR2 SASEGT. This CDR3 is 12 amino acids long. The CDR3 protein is CASSRLSYEQFF. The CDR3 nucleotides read TGTGCCAGCAGTAGGCTGAGCTATGAGCAGTTCTTC.

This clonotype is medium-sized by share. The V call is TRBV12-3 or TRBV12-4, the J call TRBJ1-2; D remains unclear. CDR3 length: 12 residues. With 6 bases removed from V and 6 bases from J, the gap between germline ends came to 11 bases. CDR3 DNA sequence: TGTGCCAGCAGCCCAGGAGGAGATGGCTACACCTTC. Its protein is CASSPGGDGYTF.

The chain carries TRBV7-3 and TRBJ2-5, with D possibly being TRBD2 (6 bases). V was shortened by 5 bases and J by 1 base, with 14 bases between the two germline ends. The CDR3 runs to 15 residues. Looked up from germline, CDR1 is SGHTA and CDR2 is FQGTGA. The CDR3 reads CASSPDAGSQETQYF. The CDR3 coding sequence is TGTGCCAGCAGCCCGGATGCGGGGAGCCAAGAGACCCAGTACTTC.

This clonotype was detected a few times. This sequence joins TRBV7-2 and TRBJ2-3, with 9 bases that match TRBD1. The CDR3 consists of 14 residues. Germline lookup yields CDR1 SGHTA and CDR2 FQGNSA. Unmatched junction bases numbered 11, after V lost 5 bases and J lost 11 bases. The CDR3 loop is CASSPSRDRVWQYF. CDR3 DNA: TGTGCCAGCAGCCCTTCCCGGGACAGGGTTTGGCAGTATTTT.

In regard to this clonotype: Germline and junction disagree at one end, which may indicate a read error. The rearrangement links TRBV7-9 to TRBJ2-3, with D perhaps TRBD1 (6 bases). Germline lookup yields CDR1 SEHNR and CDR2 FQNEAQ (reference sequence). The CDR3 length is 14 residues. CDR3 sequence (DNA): TGTGGCGGCAGCTTGCACAGGGCCACAAATACGCAGTATTTT. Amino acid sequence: CGGSLHRATNTQYF.

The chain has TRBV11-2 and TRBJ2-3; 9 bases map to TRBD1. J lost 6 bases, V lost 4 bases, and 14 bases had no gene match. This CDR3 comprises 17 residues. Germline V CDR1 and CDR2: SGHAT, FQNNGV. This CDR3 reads CASSSIAGTGSGDTQYF. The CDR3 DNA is TGTGCCAGCAGCTCGATAGCCGGGACAGGGAGTGGGGATACGCAGTATTTT.

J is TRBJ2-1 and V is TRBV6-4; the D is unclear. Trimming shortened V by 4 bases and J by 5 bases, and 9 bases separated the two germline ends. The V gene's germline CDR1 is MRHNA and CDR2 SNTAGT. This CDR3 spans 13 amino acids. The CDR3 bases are TGTGCCAGCAGTGTAACGCCAAACAATGAGCAGTTCTTC. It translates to CASSVTPNNEQFF.